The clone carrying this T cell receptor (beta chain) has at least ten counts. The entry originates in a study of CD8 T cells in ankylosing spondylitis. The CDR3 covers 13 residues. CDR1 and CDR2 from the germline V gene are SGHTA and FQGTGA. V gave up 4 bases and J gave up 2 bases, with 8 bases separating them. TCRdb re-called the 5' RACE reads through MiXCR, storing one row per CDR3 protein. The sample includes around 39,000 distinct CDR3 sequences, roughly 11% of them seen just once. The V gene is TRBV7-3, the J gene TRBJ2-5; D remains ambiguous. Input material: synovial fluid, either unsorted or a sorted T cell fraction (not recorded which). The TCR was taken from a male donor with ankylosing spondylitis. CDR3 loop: CASSYGSQETQYF. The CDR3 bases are TGTGCCAGCAGCTACGGAAGTCAAGAGACCCAGTACTTC.